This section outlines one T cell receptor beta chain sequence together with its context. There is no known antigen for this receptor. No much larger clone exists at a distance of one base, and base qualities are not known. Library preparation used the immunoSEQ multiplex PCR assay. Entries here come from immuneACCESS through TCRdb and include only in-frame sequences with V and J called. Some clones fail to appear in such tables; in the studies checked, an unresolved V gene covers under half of the shortfall, and the cause of the remainder is unknown. This sample gives about 85,000 clones in total; around 90% of them show up just once. About 7.6% of the sample is in the top ten clones. V is clipped by 4 bases and J by 4 bases, and the sequence between their germline boundaries is 15 bases long. CDR1 and CDR2 are drawn from the germline V gene: MNHEY, SVGAGI. The CDR3 measures 15 amino acids from cysteine to phenylalanine. Of the read, only the CDR3 DNA is kept; its 45 bases are in frame from base 1.

This sample is drawn from a study of control samples from healthy donors and cancer patients (TCRdb year 2020). The source of this sequence is a woman aged 60-75 years in good health. The source material was blood. Rearrangement joined TRBV6-5 to TRBJ2-3, with the identity of the D gene unclear. The CDR3 protein: CASSLTPGPADTQYF. The DNA sequence is as follows: TGTGCCAGCAGTTTAACCCCTGGACCCGCAGATACGCAGTATTTT.